This T cell receptor beta chain comes out of a study of OX40 agonist ivuxolimab in advanced cancers. Turning to the study itself: At 0.01 to 10 mg/kg, ivuxolimab was administered intravenously to patients every 2 weeks.

Clones were read by immunoSEQ multiplex PCR, and TCRdb kept only the in-frame ones, dropping some. The table records approximately 70,000 clones, roughly 83% of them present only once. V lost 2 bases to trimming and J lost 7 bases, with 8 bases between them. The CDR3 contains 12 residues. CDR1 is SGHTA and CDR2 is FQGNSA in the germline V gene. Autoimmune disease history or systemic immunosuppression excluded patients. A single count supports this clone. The specimen was CD4+ or CD8+ T cells sorted from blood, collected in a trial of the OX40 agonist ivuxolimab. The genes are TRBV7-2 and TRBJ1-1, with unresolved D. This receptor was taken from an adult with an advanced solid tumor such as melanoma, head and neck, liver or kidney cancer. CDR3 residues: CASSLRDGEAFF. The CDR3 nucleotides are TGTGCCAGCAGCTTACGCGACGGTGAAGCTTTCTTT.